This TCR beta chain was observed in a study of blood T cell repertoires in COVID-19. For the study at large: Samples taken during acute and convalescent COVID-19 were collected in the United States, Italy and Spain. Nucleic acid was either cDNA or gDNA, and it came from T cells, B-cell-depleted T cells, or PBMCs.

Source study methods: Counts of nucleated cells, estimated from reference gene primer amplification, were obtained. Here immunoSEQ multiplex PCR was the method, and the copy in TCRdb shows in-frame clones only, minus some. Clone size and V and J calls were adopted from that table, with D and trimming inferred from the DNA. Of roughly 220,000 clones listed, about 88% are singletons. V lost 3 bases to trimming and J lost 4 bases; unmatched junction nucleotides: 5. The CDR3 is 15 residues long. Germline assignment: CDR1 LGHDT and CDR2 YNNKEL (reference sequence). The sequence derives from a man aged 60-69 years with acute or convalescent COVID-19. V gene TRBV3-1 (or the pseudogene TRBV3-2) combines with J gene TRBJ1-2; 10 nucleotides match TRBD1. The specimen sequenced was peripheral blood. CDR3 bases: TGTGCCAGCAGCCAGGGGACAGGGGCGACCTATGGCTACACCTTC. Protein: CASSQGTGATYGYTF.